These T cell receptor beta chains were read from a single sample in a study of post-analysis software for immune sequencing data. MiXCR, applied by TCRdb to the PCR reads, yields one record per CDR3 protein. The data show 600,000 to 700,000 distinct CDR3 sequences, with roughly three fifths seen just once and about 11% held by the top ten. Sequencing was done on a sample of blood. Receptors originate from a girl aged 2-10 years with multiple sclerosis. The CDR3 runs from the conserved cysteine through the conserved F or W. D genes are given only for firm matches. Clone size is not always given. Where it is, it says once, few, many or a class for expanded clones.

v_call,j_call,d_call,clone_size,cdr3_nt,cdr3_aa
TRBV6-2/TRBV6-3,TRBJ1-4,-,few,TGTGCCAGCAGTAGGGCCCGGGGCTCAACTAATGAAAAACTGTTTTTT,CASSRARGSTNEKLFF
TRBV12-5,TRBJ2-5,TRBD2,-,TGTGCTAGTGGTTCCGGACTAGCCGGAGAGACCCAGTACTTC,CASGSGLAGETQYF
TRBV10-3,TRBJ1-2,-,-,TGTGCCATCAGTAACCCGGGGACTAACTATGGCTACACCTTC,CAISNPGTNYGYTF
TRBV7-2,TRBJ1-2,TRBD1,-,TGTGCCAGCAGCCCACGACAGGGATTCTATGGCTACACCTTC,CASSPRQGFYGYTF
TRBV6-5,TRBJ2-3,-,-,TGTGCCAGCAGTTACTCCCAACTAGATACGCAGTATTTT,CASSYSQLDTQYF
TRBV6-2/TRBV6-3,TRBJ2-5,TRBD1,-,TGTGCCAGCATGGGACAGGAACTGCAAGAGACCCAGTACTTC,CASMGQELQETQYF
TRBV12-3/TRBV12-4,TRBJ2-1,TRBD1,-,TGTGCCAGCAGAGGGACAGAATCGCAGTTCTTC,CASRGTESQFF
TRBV5-1,TRBJ1-1,TRBD1,-,TGCGCCAGCAGCTCATCCCGAACAGGGGACACTGAAGCTTTCTTT,CASSSSRTGDTEAFF
TRBV24-1,TRBJ2-7,TRBD1,-,TGTGCCACCAGTGACCCGAAGACAGGGTGGATCGAGCAGTACTTC,CATSDPKTGWIEQYF
TRBV12-3/TRBV12-4,TRBJ1-1,-,few,TGTGCCAGCAGTCTCATACCTGACAGGAACACTGAAGCTTTCTTT,CASSLIPDRNTEAFF
TRBV20-1,TRBJ2-3,TRBD2,-,TGCAGTACTAGCCTCGCGGGGGGAAGCACAGATACGCAGTATTTT,CSTSLAGGSTDTQYF
TRBV12-3/TRBV12-4,TRBJ2-5,-,-,TGTGCCCCCGCACAGGGCCAAGAGACCCAGTACTTC,CAPAQGQETQYF
TRBV2,TRBJ2-1,TRBD1,few,TGTGCCAGCAGACTGGACAGGGAGAATGAGCAGTTCTTC,CASRLDRENEQFF
TRBV6-2/TRBV6-3,TRBJ2-3,TRBD1,once,TGTGCCAGCAGTTACTCGATTGGGACAGGGCCAGATACGCAGTATTTT,CASSYSIGTGPDTQYF
TRBV20-1,TRBJ2-5,-,-,TGCAGTGCTAGCCTCCCGGGGAGGGGGCCAGAGACCCAGTACTTC,CSASLPGRGPETQYF
TRBV7-9,TRBJ2-5,-,-,TGTGCCAGCAGCCTCGAGGTAGTACAAGAGACCCAGTACTTC,CASSLEVVQETQYF
TRBV4-1,TRBJ1-2,-,-,TGCGCCAGCAGCCAACGGGGGGCCTATGGCTACACCTTC,CASSQRGAYGYTF
TRBV5-5,TRBJ1-6,TRBD1,-,TGTGCCAGCAGCCAACTAACAGGGGTCTGGTCACCCCTCCACTTT,CASSQLTGVWSPLHF
TRBV9,TRBJ2-7,TRBD2,-,TGTGCCAGCAGTGTGGGGGGGAACTACGAGCAGTACTTC,CASSVGGNYEQYF
TRBV18,TRBJ2-5,-,-,TGTGCCAGCTCACCGGAAAACCAAGAGACCCAGTACTTC,CASSPENQETQYF
TRBV20-1,TRBJ2-5,TRBD2,-,TGCAGTGCTAGAGCCACTCCGGGGGGGCTTGAGACCCAGTACTTC,CSARATPGGLETQYF
TRBV20-1,TRBJ2-7,TRBD2,-,TGCAGTGCTAGCCCACTAGCGGAAGGCTACGAGCAGTACTTC,CSASPLAEGYEQYF
TRBV29-1,TRBJ2-5,TRBD2,few,TGCAGCGTTTCTAGCGGGGGGGCCGAAGAGACCCAGTACTTC,CSVSSGGAEETQYF
TRBV12-3/TRBV12-4,TRBJ2-1,-,-,TGTGCCAGCAGTTTAGTCCGCAGGGAGGTTGAGCAGTTCTTC,CASSLVRREVEQFF
TRBV12-3/TRBV12-4,TRBJ2-3,TRBD2,-,TGTGCCAGCAGGGGACTAGCGGGAGTTACAGATACGCAGTATTTT,CASRGLAGVTDTQYF
TRBV20-1,TRBJ2-3,-,few,TGCAGTGCTAGTCAAGGGCGCAACCCTCGTTTAGATACGCAGTATTTT,CSASQGRNPRLDTQYF
TRBV28,TRBJ2-7,-,once,TGTGCCAGCAGAGACATATACGAGCAGTACTTC,CASRDIYEQYF
TRBV28,TRBJ2-1,-,few,TGTGCCAGCAGTCGGGCTTTGGTTGAGCAGTTCTTC,CASSRALVEQFF
TRBV19,TRBJ2-5,-,-,TGTGCCAGTCGATCGACAGGGAGGGACCAAGAGACCCAGTACTTC,CASRSTGRDQETQYF